A single sample gave rise to the 6 T cell receptor beta chains below, sequenced in a study of T cell repertoires in cytomegalovirus infection. TCRdb fed the reads into MiXCR, producing one record per CDR3 protein. This sample yields about 530,000 distinct CDR3 sequences, of which about 30% are seen a single time; less than 15% belongs to the top ten. The sequencing input was PBMCs. Source of these receptors: a human donor in good health (CMV status not recorded). Some clones in this sample may be carry-over from other donors' samples.

The chain recombines TRBV5-6 with TRBJ2-3, with TRBD2 matching over 10 bases. The V gene's germline CDR1 is SGHDT and CDR2 YYEEEE. This CDR3 contains 18 residues. V shed 4 bases, J shed 0 bases, and the junction held 11 bases outside the gene matches. CDR3 sequence reads: CASSGGLAAPLSTDTQYF. The CDR3 DNA follows: TGTGCCAGCAGCGGCGGACTAGCGGCCCCCCTTAGCACAGATACGCAGTATTTT. Variable domain in full (rest from reference TRBV5-6 and TRBJ2-3): DAGVTQSPTHLIKTRGQQVTLRCSPKSGHDTVSWYQQALGQGPQFIFQYYEEEERQRGNFPDRFSGHQFPNYSSELNVNALLLGDSALYLCASSGGLAAPLSTDTQYFGPGTRLTVL.

This rearrangement joins TRBV4-1 to TRBJ1-6, with D unclear. The CDR3 extends over 16 amino acids. Per the germline V gene, CDR1 is MGHRA and CDR2 is YSYEKL. V lost 4 bases and J 0 bases, leaving 10 bases between the germline ends. The CDR3 region is CASSPPRVSYNSPLHF. CDR3 nucleotide sequence: TGCGCCAGCAGCCCGCCGAGAGTCTCCTATAATTCACCCCTCCACTTT.

This clonotype showed up many times. The genes are TRBV27 and TRBJ1-6, with TRBD1 as a possible D gene (6 bases). V gave up 1 base and J gave up 4 bases, with 14 bases separating them. Germline CDR1 reads MNHEY; CDR2 reads SMNVEV (reference sequence). This CDR3 has 17 amino acids. The CDR3 nucleotides are TGTGCCAGCAGTTTATTATCCGAGGGGGGTTATAATTCACCCCTCCACTTT. Amino acid sequence: CASSLLSEGGYNSPLHF.

This clonotype was detected only a few times. V usage is TRBV6-1 and J usage is TRBJ2-6, with TRBD1 matching over 7 bases. The V gene's germline CDR1 is MNHNS and CDR2 SASEGT. The trim removed 1 base at V and 0 bases at J, leaving 3 bases unmatched. CDR3 size: 17 residues. CDR3 region: CASSEVGQVSGANVLTF. CDR3 sequence (DNA): TGTGCCAGCAGTGAAGTCGGACAGGTCTCTGGGGCCAACGTCCTGACTTTC.

This clonotype was picked up a small number of times. The chain joins TRBV6-2 or TRBV6-3 to TRBJ2-2, with TRBD2 as a possible D gene (6 bases). The CDR3 is 14 residues long. CDR1 MNHEY and CDR2 SVGEGT come from the germline V gene. The DNA of the CDR3 is TGTGCTACCGCCCCAGGAGGGTCCACCGGGGAGCTGTTTTTT. Residues: CATAPGGSTGELFF.

In this sample, this clonotype turned up many times. V gene TRBV7-8 combines with J gene TRBJ2-7, with 7 bases matching TRBD2. The CDR3 extends over 14 amino acids. V shed 5 bases, J shed 6 bases, and the junction held 10 bases outside the gene matches. CDR1 and CDR2 from the germline V gene are SGHVS and FQNEAQ. The CDR3 loop reads CASSRGLGIGEQYV. Here the CDR3 DNA reads TGTGCCAGCAGCCGAGGACTAGGGATTGGCGAGCAGTACGTC.